This TCR beta chain is from a study of T cells in Graves' hyperthyroidism and ophthalmopathy. TCR beta CDR3 regions were amplified from RNA. HTBI primers were the set used in a first-round RT-PCR of the TCR CDR3. MiXCR, applied by TCRdb to the multiplex PCR reads, yields one record per CDR3 protein. Counted here are approximately 520,000 distinct CDR3 sequences, approximately 24% occurring once; the ten biggest clones make up about 11%. This clonotype showed up many times. Its antigen is not known. The CDR3 consists of 13 residues. V shed 3 bases and J shed 5 bases, with 11 bases lying between them. General study points: Also found in blood were most expanded thyroid clonotypes above 0.001.

This TCR derives from a woman aged 25 to 39 with Graves' ophthalmopathy. Sequences were obtained from blood. The chain carries TRBV12-3 or TRBV12-4 and TRBJ2-7; TRBD1 might be the D (5 bases). CDR3 sequence: CASSFSLRDEQYF. The CDR3 DNA sequence: TGTGCCAGCAGTTTCTCACTCAGGGACGAGCAGTACTTC.